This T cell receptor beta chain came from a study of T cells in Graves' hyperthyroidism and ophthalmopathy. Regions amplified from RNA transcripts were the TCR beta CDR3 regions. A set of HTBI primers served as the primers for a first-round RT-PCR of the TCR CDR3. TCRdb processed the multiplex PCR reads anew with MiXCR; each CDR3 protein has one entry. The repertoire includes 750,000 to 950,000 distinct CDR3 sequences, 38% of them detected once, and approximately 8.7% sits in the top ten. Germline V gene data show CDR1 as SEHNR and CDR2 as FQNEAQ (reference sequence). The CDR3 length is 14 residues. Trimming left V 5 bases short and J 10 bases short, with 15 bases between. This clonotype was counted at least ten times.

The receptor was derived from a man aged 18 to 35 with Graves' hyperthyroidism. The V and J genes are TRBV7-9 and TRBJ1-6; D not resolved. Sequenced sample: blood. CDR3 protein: CASSPDNYGSPLHF. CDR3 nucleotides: TGTGCCAGCAGCCCCGACAATTACGGGTCACCCCTCCACTTT. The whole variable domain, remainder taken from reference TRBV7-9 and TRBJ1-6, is DTGVSQNPRHKITKRGQNVTFRCDPISEHNRLYWYRQTLGQGPEFLTYFQNEAQLEKSRLLSDRFSAERPKGSFSTLEIQRTEQGDSAMYLCASSPDNYGSPLHFGNGTRLTVT.